These T cell receptor beta chains were read from a single sample in a study of blood T cell repertoires in COVID-19. The method was immunoSEQ multiplex PCR; TCRdb's version includes in-frame clones alone and lacks a portion of them. The sample carries 55,000 to 70,000 clones, approximately 90% recorded once. Sequencing used peripheral blood. The receptor source for this set is an elderly woman with COVID-19, enrolled during active disease. CDR3s include the opening cysteine and the closing phenylalanine or tryptophan. The order of the fields is CDR3 protein, V gene, J gene, D gene. A D gene is named only where the DNA matches it firmly.

CASSSTGKDTQYF	TRBV6-1	TRBJ2-3	TRBD1
CASSRTRDRVLYEQYF	TRBV11-2	TRBJ2-7	TRBD1
CASSLSGTLYSEQYF	TRBV7-9	TRBJ2-7	-
CASSSSVGGLETQYF	TRBV5-1	TRBJ2-5	-
CAISGVTEAFF	TRBV2	TRBJ1-1	-
CASSLAGVEGPFF	TRBV5-4	TRBJ2-2	-
CASSLALTGFEQYF	TRBV5-6	TRBJ2-7	TRBD1
CASSWGLAGGGVQFF	TRBV5-1	TRBJ2-1	TRBD2
CASSLTGLRGTNF	TRBV27	TRBJ2-3	-
CASSDRGTEAFF	TRBV2	TRBJ1-1	-
CASTPDSYNSPLHF	TRBV2	TRBJ1-6	-
CATSDAGTGDNEQFF	TRBV24-1	TRBJ2-1	TRBD1
CASSLAGGASFNEQFF	TRBV7-2	TRBJ2-1	TRBD1
CASSPTGSTEAFF	TRBV7-9	TRBJ1-1	TRBD1
CASSQPRGGGADTQYF	TRBV3-1/TRBV3-2	TRBJ2-3	TRBD2
CASSARTSGTGELFF	TRBV9	TRBJ2-2	TRBD2
CASSQDRGGSSGNTIYF	TRBV4-1	TRBJ1-3	-
CASSATRDTGELFF	TRBV7-3	TRBJ2-2	-
CASDTPGQGYTF	TRBV28	TRBJ1-2	TRBD1
CASSSGGTNTEAFF	TRBV7-9	TRBJ1-1	-